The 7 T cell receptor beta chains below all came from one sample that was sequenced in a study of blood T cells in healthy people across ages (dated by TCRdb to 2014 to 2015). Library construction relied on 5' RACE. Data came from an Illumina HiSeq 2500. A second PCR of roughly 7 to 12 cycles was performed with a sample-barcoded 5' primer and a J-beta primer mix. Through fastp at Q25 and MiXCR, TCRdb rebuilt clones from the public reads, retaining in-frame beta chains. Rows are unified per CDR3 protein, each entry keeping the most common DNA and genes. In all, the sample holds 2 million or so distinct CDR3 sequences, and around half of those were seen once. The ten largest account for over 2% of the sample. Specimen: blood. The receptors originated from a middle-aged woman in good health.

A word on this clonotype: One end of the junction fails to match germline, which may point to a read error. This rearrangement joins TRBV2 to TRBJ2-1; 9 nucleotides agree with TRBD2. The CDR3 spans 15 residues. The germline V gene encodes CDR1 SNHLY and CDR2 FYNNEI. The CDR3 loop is CSSSEGGLASNEQFF. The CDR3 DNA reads TGTTCCAGCAGTGAAGGGGGACTAGCTTCCAATGAGCAGTTCTTC.

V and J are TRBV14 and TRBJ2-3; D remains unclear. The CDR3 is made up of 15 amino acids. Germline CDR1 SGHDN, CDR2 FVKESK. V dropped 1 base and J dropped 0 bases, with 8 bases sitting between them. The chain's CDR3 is CASSQGYVSTDTQYF. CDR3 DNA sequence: TGTGCCAGCAGCCAAGGTTACGTTAGCACAGATACGCAGTATTTT.

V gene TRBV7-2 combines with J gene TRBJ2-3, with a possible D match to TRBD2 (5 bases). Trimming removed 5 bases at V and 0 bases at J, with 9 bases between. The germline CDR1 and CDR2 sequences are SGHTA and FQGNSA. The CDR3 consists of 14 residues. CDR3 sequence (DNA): TGTGCCAGCAGCACCCGGACTAGCACAGATACGCAGTATTTT. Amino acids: CASSTRTSTDTQYF.

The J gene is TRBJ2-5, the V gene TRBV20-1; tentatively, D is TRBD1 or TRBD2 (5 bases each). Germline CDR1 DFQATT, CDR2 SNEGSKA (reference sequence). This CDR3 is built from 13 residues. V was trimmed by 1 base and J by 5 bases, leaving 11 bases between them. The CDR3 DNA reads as TGCAGTGCTAGAGCAGGGACGTACGAGACCCAGTACTTC. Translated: CSARAGTYETQYF.

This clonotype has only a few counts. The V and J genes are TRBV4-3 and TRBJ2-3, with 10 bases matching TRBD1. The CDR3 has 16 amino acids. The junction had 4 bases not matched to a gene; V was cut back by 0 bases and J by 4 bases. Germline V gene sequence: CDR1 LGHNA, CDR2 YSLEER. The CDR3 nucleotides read TGCGCCAGCAGCCAAGAAGGGACAGGGGTCCCAGATACGCAGTATTTT. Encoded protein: CASSQEGTGVPDTQYF.

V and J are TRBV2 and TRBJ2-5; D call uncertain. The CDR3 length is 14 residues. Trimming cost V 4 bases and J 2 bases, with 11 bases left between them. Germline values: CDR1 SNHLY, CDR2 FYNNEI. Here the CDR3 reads CASSGLATQETQYF. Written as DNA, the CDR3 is TGTGCCAGCAGTGGCTTAGCCACACAAGAGACCCAGTACTTC.

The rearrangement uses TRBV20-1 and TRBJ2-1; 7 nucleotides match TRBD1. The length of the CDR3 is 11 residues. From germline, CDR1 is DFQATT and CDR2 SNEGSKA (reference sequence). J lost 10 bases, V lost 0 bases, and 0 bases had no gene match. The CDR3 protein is CSARDRGEQFF. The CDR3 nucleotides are TGCAGTGCTAGAGACAGGGGGGAGCAGTTCTTC.